These T cell receptor beta chains were read from a single sample in a study of cytomegalovirus exposure and HLA in healthy donors. Clones were read by immunoSEQ multiplex PCR, and TCRdb kept only the in-frame ones, dropping some. The data contain approximately 55,000 clones, roughly four fifths of them singletons. The sequencing input was PBMCs. These receptors were collected from a boy aged 10-17 years in good health and CMV-seropositive. Each CDR3 is given with its conserved first and last residue. D genes are given only for firm matches. Rows may omit the clone size; those that give it use once, few, many or a size class.

-	TRBV7-3	TRBJ2-1	TRBD1	CASSFLTGGSDNEQFF	TGTGCCAGCAGCTTTCTGACAGGGGGCAGCGACAATGAGCAGTTCTTC
once	TRBV7-2	TRBJ2-3	-	CASSLGLVADTQYF	TGTGCCAGCAGCTTAGGCCTAGTGGCGGATACGCAGTATTTT
-	TRBV5-5	TRBJ2-7	TRBD1	CASSLEWTGIEQYF	TGTGCCAGCAGCTTGGAGTGGACAGGGATAGAGCAGTACTTC
-	TRBV4-2	TRBJ1-4	-	CASRSDWAANEKLFF	TGTGCCAGCAGAAGTGATTGGGCCGCGAATGAAAAACTGTTTTTT
-	TRBV7-3	TRBJ2-1	TRBD2	CASSLSSGVGEQFF	TGTGCCAGCAGCTTATCAAGCGGGGTAGGCGAGCAGTTCTTC
-	TRBV5-1	TRBJ2-2	-	CASSLAWGGGGLRTGELFF	TGCGCCAGCAGCTTGGCCTGGGGTGGTGGGGGACTCCGAACCGGGGAGCTGTTTTTT
-	TRBV7-9	TRBJ1-2	-	CASSRDGGQFYGYTF	TGTGCCAGCAGCCGGGACGGAGGACAGTTCTATGGCTACACCTTC
-	TRBV2	TRBJ1-1	TRBD1	CAGDRENTEAFF	TGTGCCGGGGACAGGGAGAACACTGAAGCTTTCTTT
-	TRBV6-5	TRBJ1-3	-	CASSSGGTGNTIYF	TGTGCCAGCAGTAGCGGAGGCACTGGAAACACCATATATTTT
-	TRBV9	TRBJ2-7	TRBD2	CASSVAGGIPYEQYF	TGTGCCAGCAGCGTAGCCGGGGGGATACCCTACGAGCAGTACTTC
-	TRBV7-2	TRBJ2-7	-	CASSRGSGVYEQYF	TGTGCCAGCAGCAGGGGGTCCGGGGTATACGAGCAGTACTTC
-	TRBV5-1	TRBJ2-1	-	CASSLARVAGNNEQFF	TGCGCCAGCAGCTTGGCTCGAGTGGCGGGGAACAATGAGCAGTTCTTC
-	TRBV5-1	TRBJ1-6	TRBD1	CASSIGDSENNSPLHF	TGCGCCAGCAGCATTGGGGACAGCGAAAATAATTCACCCCTCCACTTT
-	TRBV6-1	TRBJ1-1	-	CASAARGTEAFF	TGTGCCAGCGCTGCGCGAGGCACTGAAGCTTTCTTT
-	TRBV6-1	TRBJ1-4	TRBD1	CASREGQGNEKLFF	TGTGCCAGCAGAGAAGGACAGGGAAATGAAAAACTGTTTTTT
-	TRBV21-1	TRBJ1-4	-	CASRRPTELFF	TGTGCCAGCAGGCGACCTACAGAACTGTTTTTT
few	TRBV9	TRBJ1-6	-	CASSSEGDTNSPLHF	TGTGCCAGCAGCTCCGAAGGGGACACAAATTCACCCCTCCACTTT
-	TRBV6-1	TRBJ1-5	-	CASSGWTDPSDWSQHF	TGTGCCAGCAGTGGGTGGACAGACCCTTCGGACTGGTCCCAGCATTTT
-	TRBV5-1	TRBJ1-1	-	CASSFQQGARGTEAFF	TGCGCCAGCAGCTTCCAACAAGGGGCAAGAGGCACTGAAGCTTTCTTT
-	TRBV7-9	TRBJ2-7	TRBD2	CASSLGGNGEQYF	TGTGCCAGCAGCTTGGGAGGGAATGGCGAGCAGTACTTC
-	TRBV27	TRBJ2-1	TRBD2	CASSFRGGSYNEQFF	TGTGCCAGCAGTTTTCGCGGGGGCTCCTACAATGAGCAGTTCTTC
few	TRBV6-5	TRBJ2-7	-	CASSDPGEGAYEQYF	TGTGCCAGCAGCGACCCCGGTGAAGGGGCCTACGAGCAGTACTTC
few	TRBV27	TRBJ1-2	TRBD1	CASASHDRGVYGYTF	TGTGCCAGCGCCAGCCATGACAGGGGGGTTTACGGCTACACCTTC
-	TRBV2	TRBJ2-7	-	CASTPRGSDYEQYF	TGTGCCAGCACTCCTAGGGGGAGCGACTACGAGCAGTACTTC
-	TRBV6-4	TRBJ1-5	-	CASSEDFSNQPQHF	TGTGCCAGCAGTGAAGACTTTAGCAATCAGCCCCAGCATTTT
-	TRBV5-1	TRBJ2-3	-	CASSLGATDTDTQYF	TGCGCCAGCAGCTTGGGGGCCACAGACACAGATACGCAGTATTTT
-	TRBV6-4	TRBJ2-3	TRBD1	CASSPGQGEDTQYF	TGTGCCAGCAGTCCGGGACAGGGAGAAGATACGCAGTATTTT
-	TRBV28	TRBJ1-2	TRBD1	CASSLLRDRGIGGYTF	TGTGCCAGCAGTTTACTCCGGGACAGGGGAATCGGGGGCTACACCTTC
-	TRBV29-1	TRBJ1-4	TRBD1	CSVEDRFNEKLFF	TGCAGCGTCGAGGACAGGTTTAATGAAAAACTGTTTTTT
-	TRBV6-5	TRBJ1-1	-	CASMPDRLTEAFF	TGTGCCAGCATGCCAGACAGGCTCACTGAAGCTTTCTTT
-	TRBV6-5	TRBJ1-1	-	CASSELMPPSEAFF	TGTGCCAGCAGTGAACTCATGCCACCTTCTGAAGCTTTCTTT
once	TRBV10-2	TRBJ1-1	-	CASKGSGHPRNTEAFF	TGCGCCAGCAAGGGCTCGGGACACCCGAGAAACACTGAAGCTTTCTTT
-	TRBV19	TRBJ2-3	TRBD2	CASSRGGSSTDTQYF	TGTGCCAGTAGTCGCGGGGGGTCTAGCACAGATACGCAGTATTTT
-	TRBV7-8	TRBJ1-5	TRBD1	CASSSDRVYNQPQHF	TGTGCCAGCAGCTCCGACAGGGTCTACAATCAGCCCCAGCATTTT
few	TRBV5-1	TRBJ2-7	TRBD1	CASSPGTGAYEQYF	TGCGCCAGCAGCCCCGGGACAGGAGCCTACGAGCAGTACTTC
-	TRBV27	TRBJ2-7	TRBD1	CASSTDRGFYEQYF	TGTGCCAGCAGCACGGACAGGGGTTTCTACGAGCAGTACTTC
-	TRBV7-6	TRBJ2-7	TRBD2	CASSFGGGYEQYF	TGTGCCAGCAGCTTTGGGGGGGGCTACGAGCAGTACTTC
-	TRBV7-6	TRBJ2-2	TRBD2	CASSLVWSTSEELFF	TGTGCCAGCAGCTTAGTTTGGTCGACTAGCGAGGAGCTGTTTTTT
-	TRBV6-4	TRBJ1-2	TRBD1	CASIYRDRGYGYTF	TGTGCCAGCATCTACCGGGACAGGGGTTATGGCTACACCTTC
-	TRBV7-9	TRBJ2-7	TRBD2	CSSGWGGAYEQYF	TGTTCTAGCGGGTGGGGGGGGGCCTACGAGCAGTACTTC
-	TRBV20-1	TRBJ2-7	-	CSASQGGQQYF	TGCAGTGCTTCCCAAGGGGGACAGCAGTACTTC
-	TRBV7-9	TRBJ1-1	-	CASSLPTGMTEAFF	TGTGCCAGCAGCTTACCTACAGGGATGACTGAAGCTTTCTTT
once	TRBV7-3	TRBJ1-2	-	CASSYESGGGYTF	TGTGCCAGCAGCTACGAGAGCGGGGGCGGCTACACCTTC
-	TRBV5-6	TRBJ1-1	-	CASSVWQSYTEAFF	TGTGCCAGCAGCGTGTGGCAGTCCTACACTGAAGCTTTCTTT
-	TRBV5-4	TRBJ2-7	TRBD1	CASRGTGIYEQYF	TGTGCCAGCAGGGGGACAGGGATCTACGAGCAGTACTTC
-	TRBV19	TRBJ1-5	TRBD1	CASSIGVPGQWNYQPQHF	TGTGCCAGTAGTATAGGGGTTCCGGGACAGTGGAATTATCAGCCCCAGCATTTT
-	TRBV27	TRBJ2-2	-	CASSLLGALSTGELFF	TGTGCCAGCAGTTTATTAGGGGCGCTTAGTACCGGGGAGCTGTTTTTT
-	TRBV9	TRBJ2-3	-	CASSVDVTMKDTQYF	TGTGCCAGCAGCGTAGATGTGACTATGAAAGATACGCAGTATTTT
-	TRBV5-1	TRBJ2-2	-	CASSLAPQATGELFF	TGCGCCAGCAGCTTGGCACCTCAGGCCACCGGGGAGCTGTTTTTT
-	TRBV5-6	TRBJ2-5	TRBD2	CASSLRGGIETQYF	TGTGCCAGCAGCTTGCGCGGGGGGATAGAGACCCAGTACTTC